This T cell receptor beta chain was sequenced during a study of blood T cell repertoires in COVID-19. Across the whole study: The origin of the acute and convalescent COVID-19 samples was the United States, Italy and Spain. Sample material is recorded as cDNA or gDNA derived from T cells, B-cell-depleted T cells, or PBMCs.

Produced via immunoSEQ multiplex PCR; TCRdb's table is partial and in-frame only. This sample has fewer than 50,000 clones; approximately 86% occur once, and the top ten carry 31%. Germline V gene lookup returns CDR1 KGHDR and CDR2 SFDVKD. The ends were cut back, 4 bases at V and 5 bases at J, with 10 bases in the middle. The CDR3 runs 13 residues. The sample taken for sequencing was peripheral blood. The rearrangement uses TRBV24-1 and TRBJ2-5; D uncertain. The source is an elderly woman with acute or convalescent COVID-19. CDR3 sequence reads: CATSDGGAETQYF. The CDR3 DNA reads TGTGCCACCAGTGACGGCGGAGCGGAGACCCAGTACTTC.